The clone carrying this T cell receptor (beta chain) was observed many times. Its antigen is undetermined. This sample was taken from a study of blood T cells in healthy people across ages. It was with a sample-barcoded 5' primer and a J-beta primer mix that a second PCR of about 6 to 12 cycles was run. Individual samples furnished no less than 2.5 million CDR3-containing paired-end reads apiece. TCRdb itself ran the 5' RACE reads through MiXCR, one entry per CDR3 protein. This sample carries just under 900,000 distinct CDR3 sequences, less than 35% of them seen once, and the ten largest clones take 15% to 20%. Study-wide findings and caveats: Changes in expanded clonotypes were possibly confounded, as the CMV status of donors was unknown.

Germline assignment: CDR1 SGHAT and CDR2 FQNNGV. The V and J ends lost 1 base and 4 bases respectively, with 6 bases between them. The CDR3 runs 13 residues. The chain has TRBV11-2 and TRBJ2-3; D remains unclear. This TCR was recovered from a woman older than 75 in good health. Sequenced input: blood. The chain's CDR3 is CASSLAQPDTQYF. Written as DNA, the CDR3 is TGTGCCAGCAGCTTAGCCCAGCCAGATACGCAGTATTTT.